This T cell receptor beta chain was found in a study of blood T cell repertoires in COVID-19. Study information: The analysed material was cDNA or gDNA that came from T cells, B-cell-depleted T cells, or PBMCs.

Patients from Seattle were sampled longitudinally, starting during active infection. Original methodology: Amplification with reference gene primers provided the estimates of nucleated cell counts. Clones were sequenced by immunoSEQ multiplex PCR, and TCRdb holds only the in-frame ones, with some missing. From that table come the V and J calls and clone size; the DNA was used to work out D and trimming. The repertoire holds 300,000 to 400,000 clones, roughly 88% seen once, with 2.9% in the top ten. The length of the CDR3 is 16 residues. Germline CDR1 is SGHRS and CDR2 is YFSETQ. Trimming at V came to 4 bases and at J to 4 bases, leaving 11 bases not matched to a gene.

Sequencing input: peripheral blood. The receptor's source is a woman in her thirties with COVID-19, enrolled during active disease. This chain connects TRBV5-1 to TRBJ1-3, with TRBD1 identical over 7 bases. CDR3: CASSAKTGWDGNTIYF. For the CDR3, the DNA is TGCGCCAGCAGCGCCAAGACAGGGTGGGACGGAAACACCATATATTTT.